This T cell receptor beta chain appears in the sequencing data of a study of T cell responses to AZD1222 COVID-19 vaccine. Study-level findings and limits: Clonal diversity was possibly underestimated, and the donors were mostly white British, with more females. Within unmutated variant regions lay the reported targets of nearly half of spike-specific TCRs.

Profiled with immunoSEQ multiplex PCR; TCRdb holds only in-frame clones, not every one. This table has 150,000 to 180,000 clones, about 85% appearing once. In this sample, this clone turned up a few times. Antigen unknown. The V gene's germline CDR1 is SGHDN and CDR2 FVKESK. V was cut by 2 bases and J by 4 bases, with 6 bases left in between. The CDR3 loop spans 13 amino acids. The sequence derives from an adult in good health. The V gene is TRBV14, the J gene TRBJ1-5, with TRBD1 as a possible D gene (5 bases). Sequencing used peripheral blood, obtained on day 0 of AZD1222 vaccination. CDR3 nucleotide sequence: TGTGCCAGCAGCCAATCAGGGAATCAGCCCCAGCATTTT. Protein product: CASSQSGNQPQHF.